This T cell receptor (beta chain) stems from a study of PD-1 blockade in classical Hodgkin lymphoma. CDR3 length: 14 residues. Germline assignment: CDR1 KGHSH and CDR2 LQKENI. V trimming: 5 bases; J trimming: 6 bases; junction bases outside the gene matches: 9. Every single patient, without exception, relapsed after autologous stem cell transplantation, and brentuximab vedotin exposure varied. TCRdb's copy holds only in-frame clones and misses some; the assay was immunoSEQ multiplex PCR. The sample records 130,000 to 150,000 clones, around four fifths being singletons. The material was peripheral blood mononuclear cells (PBMCs), obtained before the second cycle of nivolumab. The receptor's source is a human donor with classical Hodgkin lymphoma. The V gene is TRBV18, the J gene TRBJ2-7; TRBD2 aligns across 8 bases. CDR3 loop: CASSVAGGSGEQYF. CDR3 DNA: TGTGCCAGCTCAGTTGCGGGAGGCTCTGGCGAGCAGTACTTC.